This entry describes one TCR beta chain. This may be a read error, as it is one base from a much larger clone. This CDR3 contains 15 residues. Between the trimmed V and J ends, which lost 4 bases and 6 bases, there was a span of 18 bases. Germline V gives CDR1 SGHRS, CDR2 YFSETQ. This sample stems from a study of glioma-infiltrating T cells. TCR alpha and beta CDR3 regions were amplified from RNA using iRepertoire nested multiplex PCR. Input was about 100-450 ng of tissue mRNA or PBMC total RNA. TCRdb fed the multiplex PCR reads into MiXCR, producing one record per CDR3 protein. This table has roughly 120,000 distinct CDR3 sequences, 23% appearing once.

This TCR came from a human donor with low-grade glioma or glioblastoma, undergoing nonglioma brain surgery, or in good health (not recorded which). The chain links TRBV5-1 to TRBJ2-3; D is perhaps TRBD2 (6 bases). Sequenced sample: glioma tissue, nonneoplastic brain tissue, or PBMCs (not recorded which). CDR3 sequence: CASSTPGLKTDTQYF. DNA of the CDR3: TGCGCCAGCAGCACACCGGGACTCAAGACGGATACGCAGTATTTT.